This T cell receptor (beta chain) stems from a study of CD8+ T cells in alopecia areata. Looking at the study overall: Grafts of skin from C3H/HeJ donors aged roughly 6-12 months with spontaneous alopecia went to female C3H/HeJ mice aged roughly 7-10 weeks.

On the basis of CD4, CD8alpha, NKG2D, NKG2ACE and other markers, pooled cutaneous lymph node cells were sorted. In its sample, this clone was seen a few times. Its antigen remains unidentified. Gene names are the mouse ones. The CDR3 end lies 4 residues beyond the end of the read and is filled in from the germline J gene. CDR3 length: 15 residues. With 0 bases removed from V and 0 bases from J, the gap between germline ends came to 6 bases. Germline CDR1 is FNHDT and CDR2 is SITEND (reference sequence). Study-wide findings and caveats: Lesional scalp displayed greater clonality than normal scalp, most notably in alopecia totalis/universalis.

Sequencing templates came from extracted RNA that was reverse transcribed into cDNA. Assay: immunoSEQ multiplex PCR; the TCRdb copy retains only in-frame clones and omits some. This sample carries under 350,000 clones, none of them present only once. The receptor comes from a C3H/HeJ mouse with alopecia areata. The strain's MHC: H2-k. Specimen: CD4+ T cells sorted from a lymph node. This rearrangement joins TRBV19 to TRBJ2-2, with no clear D. The CDR3 sequence: CASSIAWTNTGQLYF. The covered CDR3 bases are TGTGCCAGCAGTATAGCCTGGACAAACACCGGG.